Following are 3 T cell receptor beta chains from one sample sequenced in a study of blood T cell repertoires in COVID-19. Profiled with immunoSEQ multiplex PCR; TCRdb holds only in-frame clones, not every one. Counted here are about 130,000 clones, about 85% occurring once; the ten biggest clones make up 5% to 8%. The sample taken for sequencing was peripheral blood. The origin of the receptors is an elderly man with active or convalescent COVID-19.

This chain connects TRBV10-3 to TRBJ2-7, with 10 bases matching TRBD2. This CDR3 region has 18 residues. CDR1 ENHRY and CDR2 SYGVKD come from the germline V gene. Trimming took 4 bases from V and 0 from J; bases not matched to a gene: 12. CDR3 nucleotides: TGTGCCATCAGTGGGCTAGCGGGAGTCCAAGGTAGCTCCTACGAGCAGTACTTC. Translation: CAISGLAGVQGSSYEQYF.

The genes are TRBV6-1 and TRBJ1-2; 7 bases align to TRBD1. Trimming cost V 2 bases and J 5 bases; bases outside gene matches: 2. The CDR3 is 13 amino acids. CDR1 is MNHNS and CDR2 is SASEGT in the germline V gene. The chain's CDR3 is CASSEQGVYGYTF. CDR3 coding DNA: TGTGCCAGCAGTGAACAGGGGGTGTATGGCTACACCTTC.

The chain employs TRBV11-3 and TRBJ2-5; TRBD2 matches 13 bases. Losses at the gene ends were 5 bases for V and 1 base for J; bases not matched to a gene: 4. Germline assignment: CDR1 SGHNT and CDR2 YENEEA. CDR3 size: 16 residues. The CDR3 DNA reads TGTGCCAGCAGCATTCGACTAGCGGGGGGCCAAGAGACCCAGTACTTC. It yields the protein CASSIRLAGGQETQYF.